These 26 T cell receptor beta chains originate from one sample sequenced in a study of blood T cell repertoires in COVID-19. Sequencing was performed with immunoSEQ multiplex PCR; in TCRdb, only in-frame clones are kept and a portion is missing. The top ten hold about 1.4% of the sample, which has 130,000 or so clones, around 81% seen once. Sequencing used peripheral blood. The receptors stem from a human donor in a cohort sampled during active COVID-19.

This clone came up once. The chain couples TRBV18 to TRBJ2-3; TRBD1 matches 8 bases. V was pared by 3 bases and J by 3 bases, with 17 bases of the junction left unmatched. The CDR3 covers 19 residues. CDR1 and CDR2 (germline): KGHSH, LQKENI. The CDR3 sequence: CASSPQQKRTGRRTDTQYF. For the CDR3, the DNA is TGTGCCAGCTCACCGCAACAAAAACGGACAGGGAGGAGGACAGATACGCAGTATTTT.

The J gene is TRBJ1-6, the V gene TRBV5-1; TRBD1 agrees at 11 bases. CDR1 and CDR2 from the germline V gene are SGHRS and YFSETQ. Germline trimming cut 7 bases from V and 10 bases from J; bases unmatched to any gene: 4. The CDR3 spans 13 residues. CDR3 DNA: TGCGCCAGCGGGACAGGGGGGAGCTCACCCCTCCACTTT. Protein: CASGTGGSSPLHF. The variable domain in full, with the rest retrieved from reference TRBV5-1 and TRBJ1-6, is KAGVTQTPRYLIKTRGQQVTLSCSPISGHRSVSWYQQTPGQGLQFLFEYFSETQRNKGNFPGRFSGRQFSNSRSEMNVSTLELGDSALYLCASGTGGSSPLHFGNGTRLTVT.

V is TRBV5-1 and J is TRBJ2-7; D perhaps matches TRBD2 (5 bases). This CDR3 spans 13 amino acids. CDR1 is SGHRS, CDR2 YFSETQ, per germline. V shed 5 bases and J shed 4 bases, with 13 bases lying between them. CDR3 DNA sequence: TGCGCCAGCAGTGCCGGGGATGCTTACGAGCAGTACTTC. It codes for CASSAGDAYEQYF.

This clone occurred a few times. The V and J genes are TRBV7-2 and TRBJ2-5; TRBD2 matches at 13 bases. The germline CDR1 and CDR2 sequences are SGHTA and FQGNSA. V lost 1 base, J lost 6 bases, and 11 bases stayed unmatched. CDR3 size: 18 residues. The CDR3 loop reads CASSLERTSGRGLKTQYF. CDR3 nucleotide sequence: TGTGCCAGCAGCTTAGAGCGGACTAGCGGGAGAGGGTTGAAGACCCAGTACTTC.

The chain links TRBV27 to TRBJ2-7, with 9 bases identical to TRBD1. The V and J ends lost 4 bases and 6 bases, in that order; junction bases with no gene match: 13. This CDR3 has 16 amino acids. CDR1 is MNHEY, CDR2 SMNVEV, per germline (reference sequence). The DNA of the CDR3 is TGTGCCAGCAGTTCCTTCGAGGGACAGGGAATGGGCGAGCAGTACTTC. Protein product: CASSSFEGQGMGEQYF.

V gene TRBV11-2 combines with J gene TRBJ2-7, with TRBD1 matching 8 bases. V trimming: 1 base; J trimming: 4 bases; junction bases outside the gene matches: 9. The V gene's germline CDR1 is SGHAT and CDR2 FQNNGV. The CDR3 extends over 16 amino acids. This CDR3 reads CASSLGPGGEGYEQYF. The CDR3 coding sequence is TGTGCCAGCAGCTTAGGGCCAGGGGGCGAAGGGTACGAGCAGTACTTC.

In DNA, the CDR3 is TGTGCCAGCAGCTTGCCGGGAGGGGGCAGCTATGGCTACACCTTC. Protein product: CASSLPGGGSYGYTF. The gene calls are TRBV5-6 and TRBJ1-2; TRBD1 aligns across 7 bases. V was pared by 1 base and J by 4 bases, with 7 bases of the junction left unmatched. Germline CDR1 SGHDT, CDR2 YYEEEE. The CDR3 loop spans 15 amino acids.

The genes are TRBV24-1 and TRBJ2-1, with 12 bases that match TRBD2. Trimming at V came to 4 bases and at J to 6 bases, leaving 6 bases not matched to a gene. Germline assignment: CDR1 KGHDR and CDR2 SFDVKD. This CDR3 comprises 16 residues. The CDR3 reads CATSDPLAGGRNEQFF. Here the CDR3 DNA reads TGTGCCACCAGTGACCCACTAGCGGGGGGCCGCAATGAGCAGTTCTTC.

The chain has TRBV5-4 and TRBJ1-5; TRBD1 is a possible D gene (6 bases). This CDR3 is 16 amino acids long. Germline V lookup: CDR1 SGHNT, CDR2 YYREEE (reference sequence). The V end lost 1 base, the J end lost 3 bases, and 14 bases lay between the germline ends. CDR3: CASSLLRQANNQPQHF. The CDR3 bases are TGTGCCAGCAGCTTGTTAAGACAGGCTAACAATCAGCCCCAGCATTTT.

The chain employs TRBV19 and TRBJ1-1, with 9 bases that match TRBD1. The germline V gene has CDR1 LNHDA and CDR2 SQIVND (reference sequence). This CDR3 is 16 amino acids long. V dropped 7 bases and J dropped 6; count of bases not matched to a gene: 15. The CDR3 bases are TGTGCCAGTAACTCAATACAGGGGGCCCCTCTGGCTGAAGCTTTCTTT. Amino acid sequence: CASNSIQGAPLAEAFF.

V and J are TRBV3-1 (or the pseudogene TRBV3-2) and TRBJ2-7, with TRBD1 as a possible D gene (5 bases). Germline V gene data show CDR1 as LGHDT and CDR2 as YNNKEL (reference sequence). The CDR3 runs to 13 residues. V gave up 6 bases and J gave up 4 bases, with 13 bases separating them. The CDR3: CASRATGFYEQYF. The CDR3 DNA sequence: TGTGCCAGCAGGGCCACAGGTTTTTACGAGCAGTACTTC.

This clone was detected only a few times. The chain employs TRBV2 and TRBJ2-7; 7 bases fit TRBD2. The CDR3 sequence is 15 residues long. CDR1 is SNHLY and CDR2 is FYNNEI in the germline V gene. The V and J ends lost 5 bases and 5 bases, in that order; junction bases with no gene match: 12. The CDR3: CASSRERREIDEQYF. The CDR3 coding sequence is TGTGCCAGCAGTAGGGAGCGGCGGGAGATTGACGAGCAGTACTTC. Combining the CDR3 with reference TRBV2 and TRBJ2-7 gives the whole variable domain EPEVTQTPSHQVTQMGQEVILRCVPISNHLYFYWYRQILGQKVEFLVSFYNNEISEKSEIFDDQFSVERPDGSNFTLKIRSTKLEDSAMYFCASSRERREIDEQYFGPGTRLTVT.

This clone was counted a single time. The rearrangement joins TRBV19 to TRBJ1-5; possibly TRBD1 for D (5 bases). This CDR3 is 14 amino acids long. Germline V gene lookup returns CDR1 LNHDA and CDR2 SQIVND (reference sequence). V was trimmed by 8 bases and J by 3 bases, leaving 14 bases between them. The CDR3 region has the DNA TGTGCCAGTCGAAGGGGCAGCGTCAATCAGCCCCAGCATTTT. Residues: CASRRGSVNQPQHF.

This rearrangement joins TRBV15 to TRBJ1-2, with 8 bases that match TRBD1. Germline lookup yields CDR1 LNHNV and CDR2 YYDKDF (reference sequence). The CDR3 spans 15 residues. Trimming cost V 5 bases and J 5 bases; bases outside gene matches: 10. The CDR3 loop reads CATSQQQGAGYGYTF. In DNA, the CDR3 is TGTGCCACCAGCCAACAGCAGGGGGCAGGGTATGGCTACACCTTC.

The chain carries TRBV10-3 and TRBJ1-2; 9 bases line up with TRBD1. The CDR3 extends over 14 amino acids. V dropped 10 bases and J dropped 1; count of bases not matched to a gene: 7. CDR1 ENHRY and CDR2 SYGVKD come from the germline V gene. The CDR3 reads CATPRTGDNYGYTF. In nucleotides, the CDR3 is TGTGCCACCCCCCGGACAGGGGATAACTATGGCTACACCTTC.

The chain is built from TRBV27 and TRBJ1-2, with 8 bases lining up with TRBD1. Germline values: CDR1 MNHEY, CDR2 SMNVEV (reference sequence). This CDR3 spans 12 amino acids. The trim removed 6 bases at V and 8 bases at J, leaving 5 bases unmatched. The CDR3 protein is CASSDRGVGYTF. In nucleotides, the CDR3 is TGTGCCAGCAGCGACAGGGGCGTAGGCTACACCTTC.

The V and J genes are TRBV18 and TRBJ2-3, with TRBD2 matching 10 bases. The CDR3 is 17 amino acids. V dropped 0 bases and J dropped 4; count of bases not matched to a gene: 7. From germline, CDR1 is KGHSH and CDR2 LQKENI. This CDR3 reads CASSPPGDLAGADTQYF. As DNA, the CDR3 is TGTGCCAGCTCACCACCGGGTGATCTAGCGGGAGCAGATACGCAGTATTTT. Using reference TRBV18 and TRBJ2-3 for the parts outside the CDR3, the full variable domain is NAGVMQNPRHLVRRRGQEARLRCSPMKGHSHVYWYRQLPEEGLKFMVYLQKENIIDESGMPKERFSAEFPKEGPSILRIQQVVRGDSAAYFCASSPPGDLAGADTQYFGPGTRLTVL.

The chain joins TRBV13 to TRBJ2-1; no firm D call. Germline V lookup: CDR1 PRHDT, CDR2 FYEKMQ (reference sequence). The V gene lost 0 bases and the J gene lost 0 bases, with 12 bases spanning the gap. The CDR3 length is 17 residues. The CDR3 here is CASSLGLGPHSYNEQFF. In DNA, the CDR3 is TGTGCCAGCAGCTTAGGCCTTGGGCCTCACTCCTACAATGAGCAGTTCTTC.

J is TRBJ2-1 and V is TRBV28, with D perhaps matching TRBD2 (7 bases). CDR1 and CDR2 (germline): MDHEN, SYDVKM. CDR3 length: 15 residues. V lost 5 bases and J 9 bases, leaving 20 bases between the germline ends. In nucleotides, the CDR3 is TGTGCCAGCAGTGGGGGGGGGCGACTAGTCAGTGAGCAGTTCTTC. It is translated as CASSGGGRLVSEQFF.

This clone was detected only a few times. The chain joins TRBV2 to TRBJ2-3; D may be TRBD2 (5 bases). CDR1 and CDR2 from the germline V gene are SNHLY and FYNNEI. The CDR3 sequence is 13 residues long. Deletions cut 8 bases from V and 8 bases from J, with 17 bases between. The CDR3 bases are TGTGCCAGCGAGGACTTGGTCCGGGTTACGCAGTATTTT. Protein sequence: CASEDLVRVTQYF.

Here the CDR3 reads CASSQSGYSYNEQFF. In DNA form, the CDR3 reads TGTGCCAGCAGCCAGAGCGGTTACTCCTACAATGAGCAGTTCTTC. The chain is built from TRBV11-1 and TRBJ2-1, with D maybe TRBD2 (5 bases). Trimming stripped 5 bases from V and 0 bases from J, with 11 bases between. This CDR3 region has 15 residues. Germline V lookup: CDR1 SGHAT, CDR2 FQDESV (reference sequence).

This chain links TRBV7-3 with TRBJ1-1; D possibly corresponds to TRBD1 (5 bases). This CDR3 spans 15 amino acids. Germline CDR1 SGHTA, CDR2 FQGTGA. Trimming left V 1 base short and J 1 base short, with 10 bases between. The CDR3 region is CASSLMGRGNTEAFF. CDR3 nucleotide sequence: TGTGCCAGCAGCTTAATGGGGAGGGGGAACACTGAAGCTTTCTTT. The full variable domain, rest sourced from reference TRBV7-3 and TRBJ1-1, is GAGVSQTPSNKVTEKGKYVELRCDPISGHTALYWYRQSLGQGPEFLIYFQGTGAADDSGLPNDRFFAVRPEGSVSTLKIQRTERGDSAVYLCASSLMGRGNTEAFFGQGTRLTVV.

The CDR3 DNA follows: TGTGCCAGCAGCTTAGCGGAGGGGGCCCCCAGTGAAGAAAAACTGTTTTTT. This gives the protein CASSLAEGAPSEEKLFF. The V and J genes are TRBV7-2 and TRBJ1-4; 7 bases line up with TRBD1. The CDR3 extends over 17 amino acids. Germline-derived CDR1 and CDR2 are SGHTA and FQGNSA. The junction had 12 bases not matched to a gene; V was cut back by 0 bases and J by 8 bases.

The CDR3 loop reads CATSRGSSNQPQHF. CDR3 bases: TGTGCCACCAGCAGAGGCAGTAGCAATCAGCCCCAGCATTTT. The rearrangement joins TRBV15 to TRBJ1-5; D gene uncertain. The CDR3 is 14 residues long. Looked up from germline, CDR1 is LNHNV and CDR2 is YYDKDF (reference sequence). Trimming removed 1 base from V and 0 bases from J, with 4 bases in between.

This chain connects TRBV29-1 to TRBJ2-7; D may be TRBD2 (5 bases). The CDR3 sequence is 15 residues long. The germline CDR1 and CDR2 sequences are SQVTM and ANQGSEA. Trimming cost V 0 bases and J 3 bases, with 15 bases left between them. As DNA, the CDR3 is TGCAGCGTTGAAGAATTTTCACGGGGTTTCTACGAGCAGTACTTC. Protein sequence: CSVEEFSRGFYEQYF.

The V call is TRBV5-1, the J call TRBJ1-4; a weak D match, TRBD1 (5 bases). Germline loops: CDR1 SGHRS, CDR2 YFSETQ. The CDR3 length is 15 residues. V was pared by 2 bases and J by 8 bases, with 16 bases between. CDR3 coding DNA: TGCGCCAGCAGCTTTCAGGGTATGGGTGAGGAAAAACTGTTTTTT. It yields the protein CASSFQGMGEEKLFF. Combining the CDR3 with reference TRBV5-1 and TRBJ1-4 gives the whole variable domain KAGVTQTPRYLIKTRGQQVTLSCSPISGHRSVSWYQQTPGQGLQFLFEYFSETQRNKGNFPGRFSGRQFSNSRSEMNVSTLELGDSALYLCASSFQGMGEEKLFFGSGTQLSVL.